Listed below are T cell receptor beta chains from one sample, sequenced in a study of a mutant IDH1 vaccine in newly diagnosed glioma. Their target antigens are unknown. The table came from immunoSEQ multiplex PCR; TCRdb's copy has only in-frame clones and leaves some out. Among 60,000 to 65,000 clones listed, less than 90% were seen once. The material was PBMCs, obtained from a glioma patient whose treatment included an IDH1 peptide vaccine. The origin of the receptors is a man aged 25 to 40 with glioma. The CDR3 runs from the conserved cysteine through the conserved F or W. D genes are given only for firm matches.

-	TRBV2	TRBJ1-4	TGTGCCAGCACGACAGAAGAAAAACTGTTTTTT	CASTTEEKLFF
-	TRBV7-9	TRBJ2-7	TGTGCCAGCAGCCCAGGACGGAGTCCCTACGAGCAGTACTTC	CASSPGRSPYEQYF
-	TRBV7-2	TRBJ2-3	TGTGCCAGCAGCACCCCACTAGCACCAGATACGCAGTATTTT	CASSTPLAPDTQYF
-	TRBV19	TRBJ2-3	TGTGCCAGTAGTATGGGTGTCTCAGATACGCAGTATTTT	CASSMGVSDTQYF
TRBD1	TRBV14	TRBJ2-2	TGTGCCAGCAGCCAATGGACAGGGGGCCCCGGGGAGCTGTTTTTT	CASSQWTGGPGELFF
TRBD1	TRBV6-5	TRBJ2-7	TGTGCCAGCAGTTTCGTACAGGGGTACGAGCAGTACTTC	CASSFVQGYEQYF
TRBD1	TRBV18	TRBJ1-6	TGTGCCAGCTCAGCAGGGGGGACGTTTAATTCACCCCTCCACTTT	CASSAGGTFNSPLHF
-	TRBV4-2	TRBJ2-5	TGTGCCAGCAGCCAAGACGGGTCCGGGGAGACCCAGTACTTC	CASSQDGSGETQYF
-	TRBV7-8	TRBJ1-1	TGTGCCAGCAGCCCCCACGTGGGTGACGATGAAGCTTTCTTT	CASSPHVGDDEAFF
-	TRBV2	TRBJ2-3	TGTGCCAGCAGGGCCCAGGGGCCTCGGGATACGCAGTATTTT	CASRAQGPRDTQYF
-	TRBV29-1	TRBJ2-6	TGCAGCGTTGGTGGGTGGGGAGCTGGGGCCAACGTCCTGACTTTC	CSVGGWGAGANVLTF
-	TRBV6-1	TRBJ2-7	TGTGCCAGCAGTGAATATGACGGGACCTACGAGCAGTACTTC	CASSEYDGTYEQYF
-	TRBV5-1	TRBJ1-2	TGCGCCAGCAGCTTGGACAGGGTAACCTATGGCTACACCTTC	CASSLDRVTYGYTF
-	TRBV19	TRBJ2-1	TGTGCCAGTAGTATAGACCTCCCGGCAACGGTTAACAATGAGCAGTTCTTC	CASSIDLPATVNNEQFF
-	TRBV7-9	TRBJ1-6	TGTGCCAGCAGCCCAGGGAGCTCCTATAATTCACCCCTCCACTTT	CASSPGSSYNSPLHF
TRBD2	TRBV4-2	TRBJ2-3	TGTGCCAGCAGCCAATTGGCGCGGGGGGGCAACGCAGATACGCAGTATTTT	CASSQLARGGNADTQYF
-	TRBV6-5	TRBJ2-1	TGTGCCAGCAAGACAGACAGAGGCTCCTACAATGAGCAGTTCTTC	CASKTDRGSYNEQFF
-	TRBV7-9	TRBJ1-1	TGTGCCAGCAGCTTATCAATAGGAGCGAACACTGAAGCTTTCTTT	CASSLSIGANTEAFF